This is a list of T cell receptor beta chains from one sample in a study of T cells after yellow fever vaccination. Each CDR3 protein is one row after TCRdb ran MiXCR on the 5' RACE reads. Here the sample spans a few hundred thousand distinct CDR3 sequences, 15% to 20% being singletons. This sample comprised PBMCs, obtained 15 days after the yellow fever booster vaccination. The receptor set was obtained from a man younger than 45 who received the YFV17D yellow fever vaccine. Each CDR3 is given with its conserved first and last residue. The D gene is left open where the match is weak. Clone size appears in some rows only: once, few, many, or a class for an expanded clone.

CDR3 length	clone size	D gene	V gene	J gene	CDR3 DNA	CDR3 protein
14	.	TRBD2	TRBV20-1	TRBJ2-7	TGCAGTGCTAATCCGACTAGCAGCTCCTACGAGCAGTACTTC	CSANPTSSSYEQYF
13	.	.	TRBV12-3/TRBV12-4	TRBJ2-7	TGTGCCAGCAGGTCGACAGCCTCCTACGAGCAGTACTTC	CASRSTASYEQYF
15	.	.	TRBV6-5	TRBJ2-2	TGTGCCAGCAGTTACGAAAGGGCCGGCACCGGGGAGCTGTTTTTT	CASSYERAGTGELFF
14	.	.	TRBV6-1	TRBJ1-4	TGTGCCAGCAGTAAGACTCGACGGTCTGAAAAACTGTTTTTT	CASSKTRRSEKLFF
15	.	TRBD2	TRBV9	TRBJ2-5	TGTGCCAGCAGCCCCTCGGGACTAGCGTCAGAGACCCAGTACTTC	CASSPSGLASETQYF
11	few	.	TRBV7-8	TRBJ2-2	TGTGCCAGCCTGGAAACCGGGGAGCTGTTTTTT	CASLETGELFF
14	.	.	TRBV28	TRBJ2-2	TGTGCCAGCACCTTCGACAGGCGATACGGGGAGCTGTTTTTT	CASTFDRRYGELFF
16	.	TRBD2	TRBV5-1	TRBJ2-7	TGCGCCAGCAGCTTGGCCAGGTCGGGAGGGGCAGATGAGCAGTACTTC	CASSLARSGGADEQYF
15	.	TRBD1	TRBV7-2	TRBJ2-3	TGTGCCAGCAGCTTCTCGACAGGGAGACAAGATACGCAGTATTTT	CASSFSTGRQDTQYF
14	.	TRBD2	TRBV7-2	TRBJ2-7	TGTGCCAGCGCCAAGACTAGCGGGAGGGGCGAGCAGTACTTC	CASAKTSGRGEQYF
17	.	.	TRBV6-5	TRBJ2-7	TGTGCCAGCAGTTACTCCACTTTGGCAGCGAGCTCCTACGAGCAGTACTTC	CASSYSTLAASSYEQYF
15	few	.	TRBV5-1	TRBJ1-1	TGCGCCAGCAGCTTGTATTGGGGCATGGACACTGAAGCTTTCTTT	CASSLYWGMDTEAFF
14	.	.	TRBV6-2/TRBV6-3	TRBJ1-5	TGTGCCAGCAGGGTTTGGGACTACAATCAGCCCCAGCATTTT	CASRVWDYNQPQHF
13	few	.	TRBV12-5	TRBJ2-1	TGTGCTAGTGGTTTGGAGGGTTCCAATGAGCAGTTCTTC	CASGLEGSNEQFF
14	.	.	TRBV5-6	TRBJ2-5	TGTGCCAGCAGCTTCGGCGGGGTCCAAGAGACCCAGTACTTC	CASSFGGVQETQYF
12	few	.	TRBV5-6	TRBJ2-5	TGTGCCAGCAGCTTGGCGGCTGGGGCCCAGTACTTC	CASSLAAGAQYF
13	.	.	TRBV9	TRBJ1-1	TGTGCCAGCAGCGTAATCCTGGGCACTGAAGCTTTCTTT	CASSVILGTEAFF
12	many	.	TRBV19	TRBJ2-1	TGTGCCAGTAGTATAGGTAAAAATGAGCAGTTCTTC	CASSIGKNEQFF
14	few	.	TRBV29-1	TRBJ2-5	TGCAGCGTGGACTCCTTGGTTCTCCAAGAGACCCAGTACTTC	CSVDSLVLQETQYF
14	.	TRBD1	TRBV29-1	TRBJ2-2	TGCAGCGGTGGGACAGCACGAGGCACCGGGGAGCTGTTTTTT	CSGGTARGTGELFF
18	.	.	TRBV20-1	TRBJ2-3	TGCAGTGCTAGAGATTCAAGGAAGCGGAGGGGACCCACAGATACGCAGTATTTT	CSARDSRKRRGPTDTQYF
14	.	.	TRBV7-9	TRBJ2-7	TGTGCCAGCAGCTTAGTGGGAGGGGGTAACGAGCAGTACTTC	CASSLVGGGNEQYF
15	once	TRBD1	TRBV20-1	TRBJ2-7	TGCAGTGCTACCTCAGACAGGGCCCAGGGTCGGGGGCAGTACTTC	CSATSDRAQGRGQYF
13	.	.	TRBV30	TRBJ2-1	TGTGCCTGGGGCCGGAGCGGTCCGAATGAGCAGTTCTTC	CAWGRSGPNEQFF
14	.	TRBD2	TRBV7-9	TRBJ2-1	TGTGCCAGCAGTTCTAGCGGGAGGACGCATGAGCAGTTCTTC	CASSSSGRTHEQFF
14	few	TRBD1	TRBV10-3	TRBJ2-7	TGTGCCATCAAAGGGACAGGGGCGGTCTACGAGCAGTACTTC	CAIKGTGAVYEQYF
14	few	TRBD1	TRBV7-2	TRBJ2-7	TGTGCCAGCAGCTCTTTGGACAGGTGGTACGAGCAGTACTTC	CASSSLDRWYEQYF
16	many	TRBD2	TRBV12-3/TRBV12-4	TRBJ2-1	TGTGCCAGCAGTCCTGATAGCGGGAAATCCTACAATGAGCAGTTCTTC	CASSPDSGKSYNEQFF
11	few	.	TRBV29-1	TRBJ2-3	TGCAGCGCCAGTCCCGGAGATACGCAGTATTTT	CSASPGDTQYF
14	.	.	TRBV20-1	TRBJ2-1	TGCAGTGCTAGTTGGCGGGTGGCCTACAATGAGCAGTTCTTC	CSASWRVAYNEQFF
15	.	TRBD1	TRBV20-1	TRBJ2-1	TGCAGTGCTAGAGACGGACAGGGTAACTACAATGAGCAGTTCTTC	CSARDGQGNYNEQFF
16	once	TRBD2	TRBV20-1	TRBJ2-5	TGCAGTGCTAGACTAGCGGGAGCCACCCCCCAAGAGACCCAGTACTTC	CSARLAGATPQETQYF
14	.	.	TRBV7-9	TRBJ2-2	TGTGCCAGCAGCTCCTCGGGCCACACCGGGGAGCTGTTTTTT	CASSSSGHTGELFF
15	.	.	TRBV5-8	TRBJ2-5	TGTGCCAGCAGCTTGGAGGGAAGCTGGCAAGAGACCCAGTACTTC	CASSLEGSWQETQYF
13	few	.	TRBV28	TRBJ1-5	TGTGCCAGCAGATGGACAGATAATCAGCCCCAGCATTTT	CASRWTDNQPQHF
12	.	TRBD1	TRBV29-1	TRBJ2-5	TGCAGCTCCCGGACAGGGGAGGAGACCCAGTACTTC	CSSRTGEETQYF
13	many	.	TRBV20-1	TRBJ2-1	TGCAGTGCTAGGGGGGTTCTTTACAATGAGCAGTTCTTC	CSARGVLYNEQFF
13	.	.	TRBV19	TRBJ2-7	TGTGCCAGTAGTAGAGGTATTTACTACGAGCAGTACTTC	CASSRGIYYEQYF
14	few	TRBD2	TRBV5-4	TRBJ2-7	TGTGCCAGCAGTTCCGGACTAGCGGGAGGCGAGCAGTACTTC	CASSSGLAGGEQYF
16	.	.	TRBV20-1	TRBJ1-5	TGCAGTGCCCGGAACTTCGGGAGAGGGGTGGATCAGCCCCAGCATTTT	CSARNFGRGVDQPQHF
15	.	.	TRBV20-1	TRBJ2-2	TGCAGTGCTACCTCAACAGGGTTGAACACCGGGGAGCTGTTTTTT	CSATSTGLNTGELFF
14	few	TRBD1	TRBV20-1	TRBJ1-4	TGCAGTGCATCAGACAGGGATATTTATGAAAAACTGTTTTTT	CSASDRDIYEKLFF
15	few	.	TRBV18	TRBJ2-7	TGTGCCAGCTCCCCAAGTAAAGGACAACCTTACGAGCAGTACTTC	CASSPSKGQPYEQYF
18	.	TRBD2	TRBV12-3/TRBV12-4	TRBJ2-1	TGTGCCAGCAGTAAACGGGGACTAGCGGGGGGATCTTACAATGAGCAGTTCTTC	CASSKRGLAGGSYNEQFF
20	once	.	TRBV11-1	TRBJ1-5	TGTGCCAGCAGCCCCCGCCGGACAGAGGAGTCCCCGTATAGCAATCAGCCCCAGCATTTT	CASSPRRTEESPYSNQPQHF
15	.	.	TRBV5-1	TRBJ2-2	TGCGCCAGCAGGTTAACGGAGGGATCTACCGGGGAGCTGTTTTTT	CASRLTEGSTGELFF
12	.	.	TRBV12-3/TRBV12-4	TRBJ2-1	TGTGCCAGCAGCAGAGTCGACAATGAGCAGTTCTTC	CASSRVDNEQFF
17	.	TRBD2	TRBV7-8	TRBJ2-5	TGTGCCAGCAGCTTAGGCCCGGGACTAGCGGGAGAAGAGACCCAGTACTTC	CASSLGPGLAGEETQYF
15	.	TRBD2	TRBV3-1	TRBJ2-2	TGTGCCAGCAGCCAGAGCGGGAGCTGGACCGGGGAGCTGTTTTTT	CASSQSGSWTGELFF
14	few	.	TRBV18	TRBJ2-7	TGTGCCAGCTCACCCTATTCGTCGTCCTACGAGCAGTACTTC	CASSPYSSSYEQYF
14	.	.	TRBV29-1	TRBJ2-5	TGCAGCGTTGAAGGCCCCTTCCGTAAAGAGACCCAGTACTTC	CSVEGPFRKETQYF
16	few	TRBD2	TRBV27	TRBJ2-5	TGTGCCAGCAGTTTATCCCCGGGAGGCTTAGGAGAGACCCAGTACTTC	CASSLSPGGLGETQYF
16	.	.	TRBV5-4	TRBJ2-3	TGTGCCAGCAGAAACGACACTGACCGTTTCACAGATACGCAGTATTTT	CASRNDTDRFTDTQYF
16	.	TRBD2	TRBV24-1	TRBJ2-5	TGTGCCACCAGTGACCGCCGGGGACTAGCGAGAGAGACCCAGTACTTC	CATSDRRGLARETQYF
14	few	.	TRBV7-9	TRBJ2-7	TGTGCCAGCAGACCCCCCGGACAACCGTACGAGCAGTACTTC	CASRPPGQPYEQYF
11	.	.	TRBV20-1	TRBJ2-7	TGCAGTGGAAAAGCGGGCTTCGAGCAGTACTTC	CSGKAGFEQYF
17	.	TRBD1	TRBV20-1	TRBJ2-3	TGCAGTGGGGACAGGACGTACCTCGAGGGGGGCACAGATACGCAGTATTTT	CSGDRTYLEGGTDTQYF
12	.	.	TRBV25-1	TRBJ2-1	TGTGCCAGCAACAGGGGAGGCAATGAGCAGTTCTTC	CASNRGGNEQFF
17	few	TRBD2	TRBV23-1	TRBJ2-1	TGCGCCAGCAGTCACTCCCCTAGCGGGAGCTCCTACAATGAGCAGTTCTTC	CASSHSPSGSSYNEQFF
13	.	.	TRBV11-2	TRBJ2-7	TGTGCCAGCAGCTTAAGTTCTCCCTTCGAGCAGTACTTC	CASSLSSPFEQYF